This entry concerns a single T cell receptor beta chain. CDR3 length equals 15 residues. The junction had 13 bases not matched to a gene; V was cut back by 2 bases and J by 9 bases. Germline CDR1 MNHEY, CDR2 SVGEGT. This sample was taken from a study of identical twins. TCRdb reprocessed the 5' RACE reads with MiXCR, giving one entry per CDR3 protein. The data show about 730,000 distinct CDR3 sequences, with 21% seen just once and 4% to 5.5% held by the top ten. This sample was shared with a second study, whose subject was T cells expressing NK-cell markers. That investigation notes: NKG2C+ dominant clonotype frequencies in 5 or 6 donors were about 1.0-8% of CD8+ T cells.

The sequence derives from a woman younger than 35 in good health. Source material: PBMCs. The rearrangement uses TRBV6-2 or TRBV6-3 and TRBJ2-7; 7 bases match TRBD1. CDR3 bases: TGTGCCAGCAGTTACCTGAGGACAGGAGGTTTCGGGCAGTACTTC. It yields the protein CASSYLRTGGFGQYF.